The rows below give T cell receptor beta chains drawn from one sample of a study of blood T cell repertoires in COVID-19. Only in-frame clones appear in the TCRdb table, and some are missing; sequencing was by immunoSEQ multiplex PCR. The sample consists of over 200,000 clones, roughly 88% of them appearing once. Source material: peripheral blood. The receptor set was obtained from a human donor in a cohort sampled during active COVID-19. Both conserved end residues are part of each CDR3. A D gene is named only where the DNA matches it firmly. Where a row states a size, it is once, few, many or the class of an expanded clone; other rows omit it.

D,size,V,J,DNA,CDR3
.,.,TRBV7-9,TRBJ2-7,TGTGCCAGCAGCGCCCTAGGATCCCACGAGCAGTACTTC,CASSALGSHEQYF
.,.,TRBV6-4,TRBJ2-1,TGTGCCAGCAGTAGGGACAAGGAGTTTGACAATGAGCAGTTCTTC,CASSRDKEFDNEQFF
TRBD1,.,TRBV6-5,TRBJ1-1,TGTGCCAGCAGTTCCGCAGGGGGGATGAACACTGAAGCTTTCTTT,CASSSAGGMNTEAFF
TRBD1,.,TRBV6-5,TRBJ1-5,TGTGCCAGCAGCCCGGGACAGGGGGCAGCTCAGCCCCAGCATTTT,CASSPGQGAAQPQHF
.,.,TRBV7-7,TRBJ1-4,TGTGCCAGCCTCGAGTCAGGCCCAACCTTGGAACATGAAAAACTGTTTTTT,CASLESGPTLEHEKLFF
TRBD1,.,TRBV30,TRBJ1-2,TGTGCCTGGAGTGTACAAGGAGGGGGCGTCGATGGCTACACCTTC,CAWSVQGGGVDGYTF
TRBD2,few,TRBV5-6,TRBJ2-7,TGTGCCAGCAGCTTGGGAACTAGCGGTTACGAGCAGTACTTC,CASSLGTSGYEQYF
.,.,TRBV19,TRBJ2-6,TGTGCCAGTAGTATCATCCCAGGGACTGGGGCCAACGTCCTGACTTTC,CASSIIPGTGANVLTF
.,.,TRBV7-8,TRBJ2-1,TGTGCCAGCAACCTCGGCGGGGGCCTCTACAATGAGCAGTTCTTC,CASNLGGGLYNEQFF
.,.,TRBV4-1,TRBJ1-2,TGCGCCAGCAGCCAAGAGCCACAGGGCTCCCGCTATGGCTACACCTTC,CASSQEPQGSRYGYTF
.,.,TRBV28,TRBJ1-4,TGTGCCAGCAGCTACAGCTCCCGTTCCGAAAAACTGTTTTTT,CASSYSSRSEKLFF
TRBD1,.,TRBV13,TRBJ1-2,TGTGCCAGCAGCCCGCTTGCAGGGGGATATGGCTACACCTTC,CASSPLAGGYGYTF
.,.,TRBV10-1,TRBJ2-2,TGCGCCAGCAGTGAGTCGGTAGCGCCTAACACCGGGGAGCTGTTTTTT,CASSESVAPNTGELFF
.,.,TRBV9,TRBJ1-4,TGTGCCAGCAGTCCCATCGGGGACTCAACTAATGAAAAACTGTTTTTT,CASSPIGDSTNEKLFF
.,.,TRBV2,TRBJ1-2,TGTGCCAGCAGTGCGGGGGGACGAGGCTACACCTTC,CASSAGGRGYTF
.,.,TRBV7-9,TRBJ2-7,TGTGCCAGCAGCCAAACAGGGAGGGTCGGCGAGCAGTACTTC,CASSQTGRVGEQYF
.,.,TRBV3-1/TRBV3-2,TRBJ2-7,TGTGCCAGCAGCCAAGTTAGGGGGAGTCCGACCCGGCCGGCGTACGAGCAGTACTTC,CASSQVRGSPTRPAYEQYF
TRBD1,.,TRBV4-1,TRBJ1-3,TGCGCCAGCAGCCAAGGGGGGCAGGGGGCCGGAAACACCATATATTTT,CASSQGGQGAGNTIYF
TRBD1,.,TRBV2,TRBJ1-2,TGTGCCAGCAGTTTGAGACAGGGTGCCTCCTCTTTAAACTATGGCTACACCTTC,CASSLRQGASSLNYGYTF
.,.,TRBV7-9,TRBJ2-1,TGTGCCAGCAGCTCGCCGGCCGGGGAGCAGTTCTTC,CASSSPAGEQFF
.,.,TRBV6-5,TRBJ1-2,TGTGCCAGCAGTAATGGGGAGGGCTACACCTTC,CASSNGEGYTF
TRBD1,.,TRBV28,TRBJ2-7,TGTGCCAGCAGTTTAAAAAGGACAGGGATAAAGTACTTC,CASSLKRTGIKYF
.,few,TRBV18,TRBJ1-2,TGTGCCAGCTCGGACAATAACTATGGCTACACCTTC,CASSDNNYGYTF
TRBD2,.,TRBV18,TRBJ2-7,TGTGCCAGCTCACCGAGCGGGAGGACCTACGAGCAGTACTTC,CASSPSGRTYEQYF
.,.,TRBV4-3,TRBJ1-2,TGCGCCAGCAGCCAAGATAGTGGAAGCGGGGGCTATGGCTACACCTTC,CASSQDSGSGGYGYTF
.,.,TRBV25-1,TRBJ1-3,TGTGCCAGCACCCAAGCGGGGTCCGGAAACACCATATATTTT,CASTQAGSGNTIYF
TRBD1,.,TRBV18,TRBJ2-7,TGTGCCAGCTCACCAGGACAGGGATCGGCGTACGAGCAGTACTTC,CASSPGQGSAYEQYF
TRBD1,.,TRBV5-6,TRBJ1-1,TGTGCCAGCAGCTTGGGGCAGGGGGAAGTAGTAGCTTTCTTT,CASSLGQGEVVAFF
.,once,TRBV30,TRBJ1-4,TGTGCCTGGAGTCCCACTGTTGAGGGAGGAGGGGAAAAACTGTTTTTT,CAWSPTVEGGGEKLFF
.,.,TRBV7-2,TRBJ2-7,TGTGCCAGCAGCTTATATGACAGCACCTACGAGCAGTACTTC,CASSLYDSTYEQYF
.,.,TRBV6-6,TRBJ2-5,TGTGCCAGCAGTTCGTCTAGCGTGGAGACCCAGTACTTC,CASSSSSVETQYF
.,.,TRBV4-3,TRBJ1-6,TGCGCCAGCGGGGAGAGCTCCTATAATTCACCCCTCCACTTT,CASGESSYNSPLHF
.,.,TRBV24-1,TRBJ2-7,TGTGCCACCAGTGATTTGATCCCGGGGATAGGGTACGAGCAGTACTTC,CATSDLIPGIGYEQYF
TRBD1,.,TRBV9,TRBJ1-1,TGTGCCAGCAGCCCCAGCCAGGGGGCGCAGGGGGAAGCTTTCTTT,CASSPSQGAQGEAFF
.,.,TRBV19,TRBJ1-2,TGTGCCAGTATGGGGTTGGGGGGGCGCATCTATGGCTACACCTTC,CASMGLGGRIYGYTF
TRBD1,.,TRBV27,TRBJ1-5,TGTGCCAGCAGTAAATACAGGGGTGGCAATCAGCCCCAGCATTTT,CASSKYRGGNQPQHF
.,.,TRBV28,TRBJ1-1,TGTGCCAGCAGTTTAAGTTATTGGCAGGGGGCTTTCTTT,CASSLSYWQGAFF
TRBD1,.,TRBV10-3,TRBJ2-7,TGTGCCATCAGGGACAGGGCATTTGTGGGGGAGCAGTACTTC,CAIRDRAFVGEQYF